Each of the 21 T cell receptor beta chains below was sequenced from the same sample in a study of T-cell reconstitution after alpha-beta-depleted transplantation in children. TCRbeta library preparation incorporated unique molecular identifiers. TCRdb reanalysed the PCR reads using MiXCR and keeps one entry per CDR3 protein. The sample includes over 120,000 distinct CDR3 sequences, roughly 9% of them seen just once. Sequenced here: PBMCs, mostly from graft donor cells, sampled 180 days after TCRalphabeta/CD19-depleted stem cell transplant. These receptor sequences come from a female patient aged 2 to 10 who had a stem cell transplant for congenital amegakaryocytic thrombocytopenia, so the T cells may come from the graft donor.

This chain connects TRBV28 to TRBJ1-2; D ambiguous. V lost 6 bases and J 0 bases, leaving 8 bases between the germline ends. The CDR3 contains 13 residues. Germline assignment: CDR1 MDHEN and CDR2 SYDVKM. The CDR3 sequence: CASRGPANYGYTF. In DNA form, the CDR3 reads TGTGCCAGCAGGGGTCCAGCTAACTATGGCTACACCTTC.

J is TRBJ2-5 and V is TRBV7-7; D is undetermined. Per germline, CDR1 SSHAT and CDR2 FNYEAQ (reference sequence). V was shortened by 1 base and J by 5 bases, with 17 bases between the two germline ends. There are 16 residues in the CDR3. The CDR3 nucleotides read TGTGCCAGCAGCTTAGAGGCTTCACCCGTCGGGGAGACCCAGTACTTC. Its protein product is CASSLEASPVGETQYF.

The sample holds a few counts of this clonotype. The rearrangement uses TRBV6-1 and TRBJ2-3; 12 bases map to TRBD2. The length of the CDR3 is 15 residues. V shed 6 bases, J shed 5 bases, and the junction held 6 bases outside the gene matches. Germline assignment: CDR1 MNHNS and CDR2 SASEGT. The CDR3 DNA sequence: TGTGCCAGCAGCGCGACTAGCGGGAGACAAGATACGCAGTATTTT. Translation: CASSATSGRQDTQYF.

At least ten counts were recorded for this clonotype. The chain has TRBV28 and TRBJ2-5; TRBD2 aligns across 10 bases. This CDR3 has 15 amino acids. Trimming took 5 bases from V and 5 from J; bases not matched to a gene: 8. From germline, CDR1 is MDHEN and CDR2 SYDVKM. CDR3 sequence (DNA): TGTGCCAGCAGTAGCAGCGGGAGGGCCGGGGAGACCCAGTACTTC. Translation: CASSSSGRAGETQYF.

This chain joins TRBV20-1 and TRBJ2-7; D possibly corresponds to TRBD2 (5 bases). The V gene's germline CDR1 is DFQATT and CDR2 SNEGSKA (reference sequence). The CDR3 totals 15 residues. Trimming removed 1 base from V and 0 bases from J, with 13 bases in between. CDR3 protein: CSARARGRNSYEQYF. The CDR3 region has the DNA TGCAGTGCTAGAGCTCGGGGAAGGAACTCCTACGAGCAGTACTTC.

This clonotype was observed at least ten times. The chain couples TRBV9 to TRBJ2-1; TRBD2 agrees at 7 bases. Germline V gene sequence: CDR1 SGDLS, CDR2 YYNGEE. J was trimmed by 6 bases and V by 1 base; bases with no gene match: 4. The CDR3 totals 14 residues. CDR3 in DNA: TGTGCCAGCAGCGTAATGACTAGCCGCAATGAGCAGTTCTTC. Encoded protein: CASSVMTSRNEQFF.

There are many counts of this clonotype. This chain uses TRBV5-1 with TRBJ1-3, with unresolved D. V lost 2 bases, J lost 0 bases, and 9 bases lay in between. This CDR3 has 15 amino acids. Germline V gene sequence: CDR1 SGHRS, CDR2 YFSETQ. CDR3 bases: TGCGCCAGCAGCTTCACGGGGAGCTCTGGAAACACCATATATTTT. Translation: CASSFTGSSGNTIYF.

This clonotype has a count of ten or more. V usage is TRBV20-1 and J usage is TRBJ2-7; D ambiguous. Trimming removed 3 bases at V and 3 bases at J, with 18 bases between. The CDR3 sequence is 15 residues long. Germline CDR1 reads DFQATT; CDR2 reads SNEGSKA (reference sequence). The CDR3 DNA reads TGCAGTGCTAGGCCGGACGGAGCAGTTCTCTACGAGCAGTACTTC. Its protein product is CSARPDGAVLYEQYF.

This clonotype was seen a handful of times. The CDR3 DNA follows: TGCAGTGCTAGAGACCCGGTGAAGTCCACCCTAGGATATGGCTACACCTTC. It specifies CSARDPVKSTLGYGYTF. The chain is built from TRBV20-1 and TRBJ1-2; D call uncertain. This CDR3 contains 17 residues. Deletions cut 0 bases from V and 5 bases from J, with 22 bases between. Germline V gives CDR1 DFQATT, CDR2 SNEGSKA (reference sequence).

Many counts were recorded for this clonotype. The chain recombines TRBV10-3 with TRBJ1-1; TRBD1 might be the D (5 bases). This CDR3 has 15 amino acids. V lost 4 bases, J lost 3 bases, and 15 bases lay in between. Per the germline V gene, CDR1 is ENHRY and CDR2 is SYGVKD. CDR3 in amino acids: CAISVVQGGDTEAFF. The CDR3, as DNA: TGTGCCATCAGTGTTGTCCAGGGAGGGGACACTGAAGCTTTCTTT.

This clonotype was picked up many times. The chain combines TRBV28 with TRBJ2-3, with no clear D. The V and J ends lost 1 base and 5 bases respectively, with 13 bases between them. This CDR3 has 15 residues. Germline V gene data show CDR1 as MDHEN and CDR2 as SYDVKM. As DNA, the CDR3 is TGTGCCAGCAGTTTATTTCTAAAATCGGGAGATACGCAGTATTTT. Its translation is CASSLFLKSGDTQYF.

This clonotype was counted many times. V is TRBV7-9 and J is TRBJ2-7; no clear D gene. Germline lookup yields CDR1 SEHNR and CDR2 FQNEAQ (reference sequence). The V end lost 9 bases, the J end lost 0 bases, and 18 bases lay between the germline ends. CDR3 length equals 15 residues. The CDR3 loop reads CASQPRKSSSYEQYF. Here the CDR3 DNA reads TGTGCCAGTCAACCCCGAAAGTCAAGCTCCTACGAGCAGTACTTC.

Many counts were recorded for this clonotype. The V gene is TRBV29-1, the J gene TRBJ2-1; D uncertain. Per germline, CDR1 SQVTM and CDR2 ANQGSEA. The CDR3 has 13 residues. Trimming pared 4 bases from V and 3 bases from J, leaving 10 bases between. CDR3 residues: CSVVGRFYNEQFF. The CDR3 coding sequence is TGCAGCGTTGTTGGCAGGTTCTACAATGAGCAGTTCTTC.

This clonotype came up many times. The rearrangement joins TRBV28 to TRBJ2-4; D perhaps matches TRBD1 (6 bases). Germline CDR1 reads MDHEN; CDR2 reads SYDVKM. There are 14 residues in the CDR3. Trimming cost V 8 bases and J 0 bases, with 11 bases left between them. CDR3 DNA: TGTGCCAGCGGGGACACTTTAGCCAAAAACATTCAGTACTTC. This encodes CASGDTLAKNIQYF.

This clonotype was counted a few times. V and J are TRBV7-9 and TRBJ1-2; TRBD1 is a possible D gene (6 bases). The V and J ends lost 0 bases and 2 bases respectively, with 7 bases between them. Germline V gives CDR1 SEHNR, CDR2 FQNEAQ (reference sequence). There are 14 residues in the CDR3. The CDR3 is CASSLAGTNYGYTF. DNA for the CDR3: TGTGCCAGCAGCTTAGCGGGGACAAACTATGGCTACACCTTC.

This clonotype came up many times. CDR3 protein: CASSPVKGGSYNEQFF. The CDR3 bases are TGCGCCAGCAGCCCGGTAAAGGGAGGCTCCTACAATGAGCAGTTCTTC. This chain uses TRBV5-1 with TRBJ2-1, with D perhaps matching TRBD2 (6 bases). Germline V gene sequence: CDR1 SGHRS, CDR2 YFSETQ. This CDR3 is built from 16 residues. Trimming stripped 4 bases from V and 0 bases from J, with 14 bases between.

This clonotype was detected many times. This chain joins TRBV6-2 or TRBV6-3 and TRBJ2-2, with 13 bases fitting TRBD2. The CDR3 consists of 16 residues. Trimming took 5 bases from V and 9 from J; bases not matched to a gene: 9. CDR1 is MNHEY, CDR2 SVGEGT, per germline. The CDR3 sequence is CASSAGTSGTPRELFF. The CDR3 DNA follows: TGTGCCAGCAGTGCCGGGACTAGCGGGACCCCCAGGGAGCTGTTTTTT.

Note on this clonotype: This sequence may be a read error, since a much larger clone differs from it by one base. This chain uses TRBV7-3 with TRBJ2-1, with 8 bases matching TRBD1. This CDR3 has 13 residues. Germline-derived CDR1 and CDR2 are SGHTA and FQGTGA. DNA for the CDR3: TGTCCCAGCAGCCCAGGGGGCCGGGATGAGCAGTTCTTC. It translates to CPSSPGGRDEQFF.

This clonotype has a count of ten or more. The chain recombines TRBV3-1 with TRBJ2-7; TRBD2 agrees at 9 bases. CDR3 length: 17 amino acids. Germline V gene data show CDR1 as LGHDT and CDR2 as YNNKEL (reference sequence). The V segment lost 1 base and the J segment 6 bases; nucleotides outside the gene matches: 13. CDR3 bases: TGTGCCAGCAGCCAAGGGATCCCCGGGGTAGCGGGAGCCGAGCAGTACTTC. Translating it yields CASSQGIPGVAGAEQYF.

This clonotype turned up a few times. This rearrangement joins TRBV10-3 to TRBJ1-2; tentatively, D is TRBD1 (6 bases). CDR3 length: 13 residues. Germline V gene sequence: CDR1 ENHRY, CDR2 SYGVKD. V was trimmed by 3 bases and J by 8 bases, leaving 13 bases between them. CDR3 region: CAISDWRRGGYTF. In DNA, the CDR3 is TGTGCCATCAGTGACTGGCGAAGGGGGGGCTACACCTTC.

This chain uses TRBV11-2 with TRBJ2-1; maybe TRBD2 (5 bases). CDR1 and CDR2 (germline): SGHAT, FQNNGV. The V end lost 2 bases, the J end lost 0 bases, and 11 bases lay between the germline ends. CDR3 length: 16 residues. CDR3 region: CASSLSGLGSYNEQFF. The CDR3 DNA follows: TGTGCCAGCAGCTTATCCGGACTCGGCTCCTACAATGAGCAGTTCTTC.